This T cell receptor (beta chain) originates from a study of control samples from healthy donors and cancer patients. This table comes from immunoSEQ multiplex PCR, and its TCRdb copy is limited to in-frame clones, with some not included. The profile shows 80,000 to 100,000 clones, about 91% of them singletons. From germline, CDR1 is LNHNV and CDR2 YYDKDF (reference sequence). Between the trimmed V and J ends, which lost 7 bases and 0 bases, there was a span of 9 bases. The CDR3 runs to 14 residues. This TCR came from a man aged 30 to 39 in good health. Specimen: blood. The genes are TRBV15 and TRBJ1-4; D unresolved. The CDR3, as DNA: TGTGCCACCAAAGCGGTTTCAACTAATGAAAAACTGTTTTTT. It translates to CATKAVSTNEKLFF.